The sequence of this T cell receptor beta chain was determined in a study of shared clonotypes between healthy human individuals. CDR3 size: 14 residues. The J segment lost 9 bases and the V segment lost 4 bases, leaving 10 bases of the junction unmatched. The germline V gene encodes CDR1 MNHEY and CDR2 SMNVEV (reference sequence). Only in-frame clones appear in the TCRdb table, and some are missing; sequencing was by immunoSEQ multiplex PCR. Of more than 2,000,000 clones detected, 93% appear once; the ten largest clones hold 0.35% to 0.5%. V and J are TRBV27 and TRBJ1-1; 8 bases align to TRBD1. The clonotype originates from a man in his late teens or twenties in good health. Some clones in this sample may be carry-over from other donors' samples. Source material: naive CD4+ T cells from PBMCs. Subset defined: CD45RA+ positively selected. CDR3 in DNA: TGTGCCAGCAGTTCTCTGACAGGGGTCCGGCAAGCTTTCTTT. Protein product: CASSSLTGVRQAFF.